This TCR beta chain was captured in a study of beta chain features in type 1 diabetes. The entirety of the isolated RNA underwent reverse transcription, so expressed TCRB transcripts were sequenced. Read counts averaged approximately 3.5 million for samples of naive, central memory and regulatory T cells. Sequencing was performed with immunoSEQ multiplex PCR; in TCRdb, only in-frame clones are kept and a portion is missing. Seen here are under 300,000 clones, about 30% observed once, and the top ten hold approximately 4%. This clone turned up a few times. Its antigen is not identified. Other DNA sequences in this sample translate to the same CDR3. Regarding the study as a whole: TCRB CDR3 length was moderately but significantly reduced in all four CD4+ subsets of Type 1 diabetes patients.

Trimming removed 6 bases from V and 5 bases from J; junction bases left unmatched: 2. This CDR3 has 13 residues. Germline CDR1 reads SNHLY; CDR2 reads FYNNEI. Purity exceeded 95% in all sorted populations. This chain uses TRBV2 with TRBJ2-1; TRBD2 agrees at 9 bases. This clonotype was sampled from a man aged 30 to 39 in good health. Sequences were obtained from central memory CD4+ T cells from blood. The CDR3 DNA is TGTGCCAGCAGACTAGCGGGTAACAATGAGCAGTTCTTC. It translates to CASRLAGNNEQFF.